A single T cell receptor beta chain is shown here with its context. Many counts were recorded for this clonotype. Its antigen remains unidentified. There are no base qualities to consult, and no much larger clone falls within one base. TCR cDNA was synthesized by 5'RACE template switching, through which a universal primer site and unique molecular identifiers were introduced. Priming of cDNA synthesis was performed from both the TCR alpha and TCR beta constant segments. Libraries were amplified in two PCR steps, with sample barcodes and sequencing adapters added in the second step. Sequencing of libraries was done on Illumina HiSeq 2500 (2x100 bp) or NovaSeq (2x150 bp). Per the authors' processing: Reads were demultiplexed and collapsed into UMI consensus sequences with MIGEC, and V(D)J alignment was performed with MiXCR. Clonotypes responding to the vaccine were identified with edgeR on replicate PBMC samples, with the criteria of FDR below 0.01 and a log2 fold change above 5 up to day 15. Each bulk clonotype received a CD4 or CD8 identity based on whether the sequenced CD4 or CD8 repertoire contained that clonotype at higher abundance. The public sequencing data were trimmed at Q25 with fastp and processed into clonotypes with MiXCR by TCRdb, which kept only in-frame beta chains. Merged by CDR3 protein, the rows form single entries marked with the most common genes and DNA. The V and J calls were not made by the authors but by TCRdb's processing. The sample includes some 600,000 distinct CDR3 sequences, with 17% observed a single time. In total, the top ten clones hold 15% to 20% of the sample.

The data stem from a study of T cells after yellow fever vaccination (dated by TCRdb to between 2018 and 2020). Some background on the complete study: Libraries from fractions with low cell numbers were prepared with the SMART-Seq v4 Ultra Low Input RNA kit. To follow T-cell clones before and after both primary and booster YFV17D yellow fever vaccination, bulk TCR alpha and beta repertoires underwent longitudinal sequencing. Blood was drawn at multiple timepoints before and after primary and secondary immunization, with bulk PBMC replicates and cell subsets isolated. Two healthy male donors made up the cohort, one aged 18 to 29 years and the other aged 30 to 40 years.

Read against the paper, the sample's treatment or condition label means: live attenuated yellow fever vaccine strain. Two biological replicates of bulk PBMCs were collected at each blood-draw timepoint. A standard Ficoll-Paque protocol was used to isolate PBMCs from peripheral blood. TriZol was used to extract RNA from bulk PBMCs, CD4 and CD8 fractions, and dextramer-positive and dextramer-negative fractions. Based on the germline V gene, the CDR1 and CDR2 sequences are MDHEN and SYDVKM. For this chain, trimming is 2 bases at the V end and 14 bases at the J end, and the number of junction bases without a gene match is 13. There are 16 amino acids in the CDR3, from cysteine to phenylalanine inclusive. Just CDR3 DNA is preserved here, 48 bases in frame from base 1. General findings and caveats noted by the study authors: Computational filtering was needed because FACS-sorted repertoires could contain abundant contaminating clonotypes from the bulk population. Most clones expanded after primary vaccination (almost 97% of CD4 and 70% to 90% of CD8) were re-detected after the booster, suggesting that broad memory maintenance occurred. The study included only a couple of donors, which limits how far the findings can be generalized. The secondary T-cell response was weaker than the primary response but faster, peaking on day 5 instead of day 15. A small fraction of clonotypes appeared in both the CD4 and CD8 compartments, likely as a result of convergent recombination.

Rearrangement joined TRBV28 to TRBJ1-6, and 9 junctional nucleotides match TRBD1. Sequencing was performed on PBMCs, taken roughly 5 days after the first yellow fever vaccination. The source is a man between 18 and 35 years old who received the YFV17D yellow fever vaccine. The CDR3 protein is CASSLKAGTGSLSLHF. At the DNA level, the sequence is TGTGCCAGCAGTTTAAAAGCCGGGACAGGGTCTCTTTCCCTCCACTTT.